The following is a T cell receptor (beta chain) sequence with its context. Trimming took 5 bases from V and 2 from J, leaving 12 bases between them. CDR3 size: 15 residues. Germline V gene lookup returns CDR1 SGHTA and CDR2 FQGTGA. These data come from a study of T cell responses to AZD1222 COVID-19 vaccine. Using immunoSEQ multiplex PCR, the repertoire was profiled, and TCRdb retains in-frame clones only, with some absent. Here the sample spans approximately 180,000 clones, 80% to 90% being singletons. The source of this sequence is an adult in good health. This chain links TRBV7-3 with TRBJ2-2; D possibly corresponds to TRBD2 (6 bases). The material was peripheral blood, obtained on day 0 of AZD1222 vaccination. The CDR3 loop is CASSLTGDNTGELFF. DNA of the CDR3: TGTGCCAGCAGCCTGACGGGGGACAACACCGGGGAGCTGTTTTTT.